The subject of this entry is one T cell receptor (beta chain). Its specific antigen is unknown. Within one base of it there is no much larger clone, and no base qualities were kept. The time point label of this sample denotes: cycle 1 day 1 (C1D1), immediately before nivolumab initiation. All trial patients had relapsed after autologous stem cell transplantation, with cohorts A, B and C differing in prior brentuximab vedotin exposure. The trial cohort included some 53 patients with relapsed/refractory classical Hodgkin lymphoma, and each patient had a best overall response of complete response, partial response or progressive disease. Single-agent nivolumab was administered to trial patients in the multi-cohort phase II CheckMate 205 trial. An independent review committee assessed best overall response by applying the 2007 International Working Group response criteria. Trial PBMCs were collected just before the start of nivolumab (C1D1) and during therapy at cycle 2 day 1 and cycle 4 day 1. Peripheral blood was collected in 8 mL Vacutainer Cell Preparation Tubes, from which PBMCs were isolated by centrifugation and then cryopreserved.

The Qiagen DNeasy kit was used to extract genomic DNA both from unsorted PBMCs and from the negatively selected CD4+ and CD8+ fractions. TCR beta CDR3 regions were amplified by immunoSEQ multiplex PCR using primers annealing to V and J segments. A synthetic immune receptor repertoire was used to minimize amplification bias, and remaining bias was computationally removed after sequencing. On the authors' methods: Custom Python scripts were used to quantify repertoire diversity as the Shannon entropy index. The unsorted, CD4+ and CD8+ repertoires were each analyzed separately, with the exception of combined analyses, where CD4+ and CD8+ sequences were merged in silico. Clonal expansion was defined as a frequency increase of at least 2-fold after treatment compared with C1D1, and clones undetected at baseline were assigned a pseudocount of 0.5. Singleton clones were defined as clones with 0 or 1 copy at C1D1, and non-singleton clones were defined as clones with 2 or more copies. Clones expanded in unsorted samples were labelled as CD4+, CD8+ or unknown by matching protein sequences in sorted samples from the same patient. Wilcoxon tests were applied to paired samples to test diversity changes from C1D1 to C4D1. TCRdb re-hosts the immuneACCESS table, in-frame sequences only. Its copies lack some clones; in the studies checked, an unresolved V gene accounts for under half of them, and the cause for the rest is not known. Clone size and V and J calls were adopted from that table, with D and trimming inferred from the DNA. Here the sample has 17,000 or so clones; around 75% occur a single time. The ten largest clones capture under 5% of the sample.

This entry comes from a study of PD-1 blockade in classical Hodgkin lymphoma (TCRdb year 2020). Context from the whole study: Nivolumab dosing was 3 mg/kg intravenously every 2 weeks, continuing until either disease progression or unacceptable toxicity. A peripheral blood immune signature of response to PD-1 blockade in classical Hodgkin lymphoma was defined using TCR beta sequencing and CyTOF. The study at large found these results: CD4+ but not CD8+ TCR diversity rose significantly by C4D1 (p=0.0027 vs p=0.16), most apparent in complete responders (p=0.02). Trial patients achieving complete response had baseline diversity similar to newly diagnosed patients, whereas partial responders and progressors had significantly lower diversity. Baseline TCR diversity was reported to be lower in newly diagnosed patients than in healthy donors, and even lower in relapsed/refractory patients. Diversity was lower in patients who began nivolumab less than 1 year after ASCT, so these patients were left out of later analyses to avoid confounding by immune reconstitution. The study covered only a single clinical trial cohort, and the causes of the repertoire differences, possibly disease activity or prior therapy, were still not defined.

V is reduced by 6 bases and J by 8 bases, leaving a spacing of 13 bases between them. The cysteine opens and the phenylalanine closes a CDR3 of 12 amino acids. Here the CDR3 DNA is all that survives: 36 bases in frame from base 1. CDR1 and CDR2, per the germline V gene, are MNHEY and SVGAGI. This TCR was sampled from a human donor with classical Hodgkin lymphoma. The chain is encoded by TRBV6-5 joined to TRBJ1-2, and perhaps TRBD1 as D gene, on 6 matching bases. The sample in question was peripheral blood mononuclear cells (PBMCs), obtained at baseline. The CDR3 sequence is CASSRGWQGYTF. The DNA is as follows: TGTGCCAGCAGCAGGGGATGGCAGGGCTACACCTTC.